The rows below give T cell receptor beta chains drawn from one sample of a study of STAT3 mutations in large granular lymphocyte leukemia. Sequencing was performed with immunoSEQ multiplex PCR; in TCRdb, only in-frame clones are kept and a portion is missing. The table has about 16,000 clones, around four fifths seen once. Sequencing input: peripheral blood mononuclear cells. These receptors came from a man in his fifties with T-cell large granular lymphocyte leukemia. Some clones in this sample may be carry-over from other donors' samples. Each CDR3 is given with its conserved first and last residue. D genes are given only for firm matches. Clone size appears in some rows only: once, few, many, or a class for an expanded clone.

CDR3 protein: CASSLAAVSGANVLTF; CDR3 DNA: TGTGCCAGCAGCTTAGCAGCCGTCTCTGGGGCCAACGTCCTGACTTTC; J gene: TRBJ2-6; D gene: .; clone size: .; V gene: TRBV7-3
CDR3 protein: CASSLERFNEQFF; CDR3 DNA: TGTGCCAGCAGCTTAGAGCGGTTCAATGAGCAGTTCTTC; J gene: TRBJ2-1; D gene: .; clone size: few; V gene: TRBV5-4
CDR3 protein: CASSGTPGQGYGANVLTF; CDR3 DNA: TGTGCCAGCAGTGGTACCCCGGGACAGGGGTATGGGGCCAACGTCCTGACTTTC; J gene: TRBJ2-6; D gene: TRBD1; clone size: .; V gene: TRBV28
CDR3 protein: CSVLQGGDTQYF; CDR3 DNA: TGCAGCGTTTTACAAGGGGGAGATACGCAGTATTTT; J gene: TRBJ2-3; D gene: .; clone size: .; V gene: TRBV29-1
CDR3 protein: CASSLEWSTDTQYF; CDR3 DNA: TGTGCCAGCAGCTTAGAGTGGAGCACAGATACGCAGTATTTT; J gene: TRBJ2-3; D gene: .; clone size: .; V gene: TRBV7-3
CDR3 protein: CATSREFGGFDSYEQYF; CDR3 DNA: TGTGCCACCAGCAGGGAATTCGGGGGGTTTGATTCCTACGAGCAGTACTTC; J gene: TRBJ2-7; D gene: TRBD2; clone size: .; V gene: TRBV15
CDR3 protein: CASNGPDTQYF; CDR3 DNA: TGCGCCAGCAACGGCCCAGATACGCAGTATTTT; J gene: TRBJ2-3; D gene: .; clone size: .; V gene: TRBV5-1
CDR3 protein: CASSLQDRSSYEQYF; CDR3 DNA: TGTGCCAGCAGCTTGCAGGACAGGAGCTCCTACGAGCAGTACTTC; J gene: TRBJ2-7; D gene: TRBD1; clone size: .; V gene: TRBV5-4
CDR3 protein: CASSPGQVVYEQYF; CDR3 DNA: TGCGCCAGCAGCCCGGGACAGGTAGTCTACGAGCAGTACTTC; J gene: TRBJ2-7; D gene: TRBD1; clone size: .; V gene: TRBV5-1
CDR3 protein: CASSYSNSPLHF; CDR3 DNA: TGTGCCAGCAGCTATAGTAATTCACCCCTCCACTTT; J gene: TRBJ1-6; D gene: .; clone size: .; V gene: TRBV11-1
CDR3 protein: CASSEEGATTDTQYF; CDR3 DNA: TGTGCCAGCAGTGAAGAGGGGGCGACCACAGATACGCAGTATTTT; J gene: TRBJ2-3; D gene: TRBD1; clone size: .; V gene: TRBV6-1
CDR3 protein: CASSLEAVTSSGANVLTF; CDR3 DNA: TGCGCCAGCAGCTTGGAGGCAGTTACTAGCTCTGGGGCCAACGTCCTGACTTTC; J gene: TRBJ2-6; D gene: .; clone size: .; V gene: TRBV5-1
CDR3 protein: CASSPPRGVNSPLHF; CDR3 DNA: TGTGCCAGCAGTCCCCCACGAGGGGTCAATTCACCCCTCCACTTT; J gene: TRBJ1-6; D gene: .; clone size: .; V gene: TRBV7-9
CDR3 protein: CASSQILNSPLHF; CDR3 DNA: TGTGCCAGCAGCCAGATATTGAATTCACCCCTCCACTTT; J gene: TRBJ1-6; D gene: .; clone size: .; V gene: TRBV14
CDR3 protein: CAWSVRSGTEAFF; CDR3 DNA: TGTGCCTGGAGTGTACGGAGTGGAACTGAAGCTTTCTTT; J gene: TRBJ1-1; D gene: .; clone size: .; V gene: TRBV30
CDR3 protein: CASSEGDRGTDTQYF; CDR3 DNA: TGTGCCAGCAGTGAAGGGGACAGGGGCACAGATACGCAGTATTTT; J gene: TRBJ2-3; D gene: TRBD1; clone size: .; V gene: TRBV2
CDR3 protein: CASSQEAGAAAFF; CDR3 DNA: TGCGCCAGCAGCCAAGAGGCCGGGGCAGCCGCTTTCTTT; J gene: TRBJ1-1; D gene: .; clone size: once; V gene: TRBV4-3
CDR3 protein: CATSTGSYEQYF; CDR3 DNA: TGTGCCACCAGCACGGGGAGCTACGAGCAGTACTTC; J gene: TRBJ2-7; D gene: .; clone size: .; V gene: TRBV15
CDR3 protein: CASSLRGTNYGYTF; CDR3 DNA: TGCGCCAGCAGCTTGAGGGGAACCAACTATGGCTACACCTTC; J gene: TRBJ1-2; D gene: .; clone size: .; V gene: TRBV5-1
CDR3 protein: CASSPHRDKRTDTQYF; CDR3 DNA: TGTGCCAGCAGCCCCCATAGGGACAAACGCACAGATACGCAGTATTTT; J gene: TRBJ2-3; D gene: .; clone size: once; V gene: TRBV7-8
CDR3 protein: CASSPTQVNTEAFF; CDR3 DNA: TGCGCCAGCAGCCCAACGCAGGTGAACACTGAAGCTTTCTTT; J gene: TRBJ1-1; D gene: .; clone size: .; V gene: TRBV5-1
CDR3 protein: CASSQDRGLTAFF; CDR3 DNA: TGTGCCAGCAGCCAGGACAGGGGGCTTACGGCTTTCTTT; J gene: TRBJ1-1; D gene: TRBD1; clone size: .; V gene: TRBV7-2
CDR3 protein: CASSLVQGNTEAFF; CDR3 DNA: TGTGCCAGCAGCTTAGTTCAGGGGAACACTGAAGCTTTCTTT; J gene: TRBJ1-1; D gene: .; clone size: .; V gene: TRBV7-8
CDR3 protein: CASRLAGGAGANVLTF; CDR3 DNA: TGTGCCAGCAGGCTAGCGGGAGGGGCTGGGGCCAACGTCCTGACTTTC; J gene: TRBJ2-6; D gene: TRBD2; clone size: .; V gene: TRBV11-3
CDR3 protein: CASSLGDTTGELFF; CDR3 DNA: TGTGCCAGCAGTTTAGGGGACACCACCGGGGAGCTGTTTTTT; J gene: TRBJ2-2; D gene: .; clone size: .; V gene: TRBV27
CDR3 protein: CASSLSGSTYNEQFF; CDR3 DNA: TGTGCCAGCAGTCTTAGCGGGAGTACCTACAATGAGCAGTTCTTC; J gene: TRBJ2-1; D gene: TRBD2; clone size: .; V gene: TRBV7-9
CDR3 protein: CASSQSYSGGANEQFF; CDR3 DNA: TGTGCCAGCAGCCAAAGTTATAGCGGGGGGGCCAATGAGCAGTTCTTC; J gene: TRBJ2-1; D gene: TRBD2; clone size: .; V gene: TRBV14
CDR3 protein: CASSEEGFSTDTQYF; CDR3 DNA: TGTGCCAGCAGTGAAGAGGGGTTTTCCACAGATACGCAGTATTTT; J gene: TRBJ2-3; D gene: .; clone size: .; V gene: TRBV2
CDR3 protein: CASTGGSNTGELFF; CDR3 DNA: TGTGCCAGCACTGGCGGCTCGAACACCGGGGAGCTGTTTTTT; J gene: TRBJ2-2; D gene: .; clone size: .; V gene: TRBV28
CDR3 protein: CASSLRGYQETQYF; CDR3 DNA: TGTGCCAGCAGCTTGAGGGGATACCAAGAGACCCAGTACTTC; J gene: TRBJ2-5; D gene: .; clone size: .; V gene: TRBV5-4
CDR3 protein: CASSQGGGYEQYF; CDR3 DNA: TGCGCCAGCAGCCAAGGAGGGGGCTACGAGCAGTACTTC; J gene: TRBJ2-7; D gene: .; clone size: .; V gene: TRBV4-3
CDR3 protein: CASSRAQGVRNYGYTF; CDR3 DNA: TGTGCCAGCAGTCGAGCCCAGGGGGTTCGGAACTATGGCTACACCTTC; J gene: TRBJ1-2; D gene: TRBD1; clone size: .; V gene: TRBV6-6
CDR3 protein: CASTAGGTSSYEQYF; CDR3 DNA: TGTGCCAGCACCGCAGGGGGGACTAGCTCCTACGAGCAGTACTTC; J gene: TRBJ2-7; D gene: .; clone size: .; V gene: TRBV6-5
CDR3 protein: CASSRLAGQETQYF; CDR3 DNA: TGTGCCAGCTCAAGACTAGCGGGCCAAGAGACCCAGTACTTC; J gene: TRBJ2-5; D gene: TRBD2; clone size: .; V gene: TRBV18
CDR3 protein: CASSLGTGTGYTF; CDR3 DNA: TGTGCCAGCAGCTTAGGTACAGGGACTGGCTACACCTTC; J gene: TRBJ1-2; D gene: .; clone size: .; V gene: TRBV7-8
CDR3 protein: CASSEGTSGADTQYF; CDR3 DNA: TGTGCCAGCAGTGAAGGGACTAGCGGGGCAGATACGCAGTATTTT; J gene: TRBJ2-3; D gene: TRBD2; clone size: .; V gene: TRBV6-1
CDR3 protein: CASRDGHNNSPLHF; CDR3 DNA: TGTGCCAGCAGAGACGGACACAATAATTCACCCCTCCACTTT; J gene: TRBJ1-6; D gene: .; clone size: .; V gene: TRBV2
CDR3 protein: CASSFPSGGGRDTEAFF; CDR3 DNA: TGTGCCAGCAGTTTCCCCTCAGGAGGGGGAAGGGATACTGAAGCTTTCTTT; J gene: TRBJ1-1; D gene: .; clone size: .; V gene: TRBV28
CDR3 protein: CSVPRDSANTGELFF; CDR3 DNA: TGCAGCGTTCCCCGGGACAGCGCGAACACCGGGGAGCTGTTTTTT; J gene: TRBJ2-2; D gene: TRBD1; clone size: .; V gene: TRBV29-1
CDR3 protein: CASSLQGHGPEAFF; CDR3 DNA: TGCGCCAGCAGCTTACAGGGGCACGGCCCTGAAGCTTTCTTT; J gene: TRBJ1-1; D gene: TRBD1; clone size: .; V gene: TRBV5-1
CDR3 protein: CASSLTSASYEQYF; CDR3 DNA: TGTGCCAGCAGCTTGACTAGCGCGTCCTACGAGCAGTACTTC; J gene: TRBJ2-7; D gene: TRBD2; clone size: .; V gene: TRBV7-2
CDR3 protein: CSVQGTGELFF; CDR3 DNA: TGCAGCGTACAGGGGACCGGGGAGCTGTTTTTT; J gene: TRBJ2-2; D gene: TRBD1; clone size: .; V gene: TRBV29-1
CDR3 protein: CASSLGLAAYQETQYF; CDR3 DNA: TGTGCCAGCAGCTTAGGTCTAGCGGCGTACCAAGAGACCCAGTACTTC; J gene: TRBJ2-5; D gene: TRBD2; clone size: .; V gene: TRBV11-2
CDR3 protein: CASTWRDEYEQYF; CDR3 DNA: TGTGCCAGCACTTGGCGGGACGAGTACGAGCAGTACTTC; J gene: TRBJ2-7; D gene: .; clone size: once; V gene: TRBV6-1
CDR3 protein: CASKGGSPSTDTQYF; CDR3 DNA: TGTGCCAGCAAGGGCGGGAGTCCTAGCACAGATACGCAGTATTTT; J gene: TRBJ2-3; D gene: TRBD2; clone size: .; V gene: TRBV6-6
CDR3 protein: CASSLSQGGNQPQHF; CDR3 DNA: TGTGCCAGCAGTTTATCACAGGGCGGCAATCAGCCCCAGCATTTT; J gene: TRBJ1-5; D gene: .; clone size: .; V gene: TRBV27
CDR3 protein: CASSLTNTGELFF; CDR3 DNA: TGTGCCAGCAGCCTTACTAACACCGGGGAGCTGTTTTTT; J gene: TRBJ2-2; D gene: .; clone size: .; V gene: TRBV11-2
CDR3 protein: CASSLWGRGSYEQYF; CDR3 DNA: TGTGCCAGCAGCTTGTGGGGACGGGGCTCCTACGAGCAGTACTTC; J gene: TRBJ2-7; D gene: .; clone size: .; V gene: TRBV7-9
CDR3 protein: CASSLLDRGQSPLHF; CDR3 DNA: TGTGCCAGTAGTCTACTGGACAGGGGGCAATCACCCCTCCACTTT; J gene: TRBJ1-6; D gene: TRBD1; clone size: .; V gene: TRBV19
CDR3 protein: CASSEGDTGELFF; CDR3 DNA: TGTGCCAGCAGTGAAGGAGACACCGGGGAGCTGTTTTTT; J gene: TRBJ2-2; D gene: .; clone size: .; V gene: TRBV6-1
CDR3 protein: CASKEGNTEAFF; CDR3 DNA: TGTGCCTCCAAGGAAGGAAACACTGAAGCTTTCTTT; J gene: TRBJ1-1; D gene: .; clone size: .; V gene: TRBV6-5
CDR3 protein: CASSLSWRQNGNQPQHF; CDR3 DNA: TGTGCCAGCAGCTTGTCATGGCGACAAAATGGCAATCAGCCCCAGCATTTT; J gene: TRBJ1-5; D gene: .; clone size: .; V gene: TRBV5-6
CDR3 protein: CSVGYSPREKLFF; CDR3 DNA: TGCAGCGTTGGTTACAGCCCCCGAGAAAAACTGTTTTTT; J gene: TRBJ1-4; D gene: .; clone size: .; V gene: TRBV29-1
CDR3 protein: CASSRAGGHYEQYF; CDR3 DNA: TGTGCCAGCAGTAGGGCAGGGGGTCATTACGAGCAGTACTTC; J gene: TRBJ2-7; D gene: TRBD1; clone size: .; V gene: TRBV28
CDR3 protein: CASSLGGNNQPQHF; CDR3 DNA: TGTGCCAGCAGCCTGGGGGGCAACAATCAGCCCCAGCATTTT; J gene: TRBJ1-5; D gene: .; clone size: .; V gene: TRBV14
CDR3 protein: CASSSGSSGANVLTF; CDR3 DNA: TGTGCCAGCAGCTCAGGGTCCTCTGGGGCCAACGTCCTGACTTTC; J gene: TRBJ2-6; D gene: .; clone size: .; V gene: TRBV7-2
CDR3 protein: CASSRTGNQPQHF; CDR3 DNA: TGTGCCAGCAGTCGGACGGGGAATCAGCCCCAGCATTTT; J gene: TRBJ1-5; D gene: .; clone size: .; V gene: TRBV28
CDR3 protein: CASSEGGAVNYGYTF; CDR3 DNA: TGTGCCAGCAGTGAAGGAGGGGCGGTTAACTATGGCTACACCTTC; J gene: TRBJ1-2; D gene: .; clone size: .; V gene: TRBV6-1
CDR3 protein: CASSVDRERLFF; CDR3 DNA: TGTGCCAGCAGCGTAGACCGGGAGAGGCTGTTCTTC; J gene: TRBJ2-1; D gene: .; clone size: .; V gene: TRBV9
CDR3 protein: CASSSKTGQNQETQYF; CDR3 DNA: TGTGCCAGTAGTTCCAAGACAGGACAAAACCAAGAGACCCAGTACTTC; J gene: TRBJ2-5; D gene: .; clone size: .; V gene: TRBV19